This T cell receptor (beta chain) comes out of a study of cytomegalovirus exposure and HLA in healthy donors. When sampled, the donors appeared nominally healthy, though they likely had unrecorded immune exposures. This clone came up a few times. Researchers ran the PCR with 60 Vbeta and 13 Jbeta primers. The protocol was immunoSEQ multiplex PCR, while the TCRdb copy is restricted to in-frame clones and leaves out a portion. Of more than 95,000 clones in the sample, roughly a sixth were seen once. The receptor comes from a female donor in good health and CMV-seropositive. What was sequenced was PBMCs.

The CDR3 nucleotides read TGTGCCAGCTCACCCAAAACAGGGGGCGCGAACTATGGCTACACCTTC. It is translated as CASSPKTGGANYGYTF. The V gene is TRBV18, the J gene TRBJ1-2; 9 bases match TRBD1. The J segment lost 2 bases and the V segment lost 3 bases, leaving 7 bases of the junction unmatched. This CDR3 spans 16 amino acids. Germline V gene lookup returns CDR1 KGHSH and CDR2 LQKENI.